This TCR beta chain stems from a study of technical replicates of blood from a handful of donors. The germline V gene has CDR1 SGHTA and CDR2 FQGTGA. The CDR3 has 19 amino acids. Trimming cost V 0 bases and J 4 bases; bases outside gene matches: 12. Measured with immunoSEQ multiplex PCR; TCRdb has only the in-frame clones, and not every one. The sample gives roughly 12,000 clones, approximately 94% of which show up once; approximately 7% is in the top ten. The sequenced sample consisted of PBMCs. The chain links TRBV7-3 to TRBJ2-6; 7 bases are shared with TRBD1. The TCR sequence derives from a human donor in good health. The CDR3 here is CASSLTPAGGVLGANVLTF. In nucleotides, the CDR3 is TGTGCCAGCAGCTTAACGCCAGCAGGGGGAGTTCTCGGGGCCAACGTCCTGACTTTC.